The 23 T cell receptor beta chains given below trace back to one sample, sequenced in a study of control samples from healthy donors and cancer patients. Assay used: immunoSEQ multiplex PCR; TCRdb lists only in-frame clones, some missing. Found here are tens of thousands of clones, 90% to 95% of them singletons; the top ten hold 15% to 17%. Sequencing input: blood. These receptor sequences come from a man younger than 45 in good health.

The rearrangement joins TRBV5-4 to TRBJ1-6, with D unresolved. CDR1 and CDR2 (germline): SGHNT, YYREEE (reference sequence). The CDR3 has 14 amino acids. The V gene lost 0 bases and the J gene lost 10 bases, with 11 bases spanning the gap. CDR3 amino acids: CASSLVALGSPLHF. The DNA of the CDR3 is TGTGCCAGCAGCTTGGTGGCTTTGGGGTCACCCCTCCACTTT.

The chain has TRBV5-1 and TRBJ1-1; no reliable D call. CDR3 size: 14 residues. The ends were cut back, 4 bases at V and 3 bases at J, with 13 bases in the middle. Germline assignment: CDR1 SGHRS and CDR2 YFSETQ. The CDR3 nucleotides are TGCGCCAGCAGCGTATCACGGCTAGACACTGAAGCTTTCTTT. Residues: CASSVSRLDTEAFF.

J is TRBJ2-4 and V is TRBV19; D could derive from TRBD1 or TRBD2 (6 bases each). The germline V gene encodes CDR1 LNHDA and CDR2 SQIVND (reference sequence). Trimming removed 9 bases from V and 8 bases from J, with 14 bases in between. This CDR3 comprises 12 residues. The CDR3 nucleotides read TGTGCCAGCAAAGGGGGACTTGACATTCAGTACTTC. The encoded protein is CASKGGLDIQYF.

This clone was seen only once. The V call is TRBV6-5, the J call TRBJ2-7, with D perhaps TRBD1 (6 bases). This CDR3 has 10 residues. Germline values: CDR1 MNHEY, CDR2 SVGAGI. The germline V and J ends were trimmed by 9 bases and 5 bases, with 8 bases remaining between them. The CDR3 loop reads CASYRDEQYF. In DNA, the CDR3 is TGTGCCAGTTACAGGGACGAGCAGTACTTC.

The J gene is TRBJ1-5, the V gene TRBV6-5; the D gene is possibly TRBD1 (6 bases). Germline values: CDR1 MNHEY, CDR2 SVGAGI. The CDR3 spans 14 residues. The V end lost 7 bases, the J end lost 2 bases, and 12 bases lay between the germline ends. The CDR3, as DNA: TGTGCCAGCACCATGGGGGCGGGCAATCAGCCCCAGCATTTT. Its protein product is CASTMGAGNQPQHF.

This rearrangement joins TRBV9 to TRBJ1-1; the D is unclear. The CDR3 length is 16 residues. V shed 0 bases and J shed 2 bases, with 14 bases lying between them. The germline V gene encodes CDR1 SGDLS and CDR2 YYNGEE. The CDR3 DNA sequence: TGTGCCAGCAGCGTAGTCCCTGCCGGAGTAAACACTGAAGCTTTCTTT. As protein: CASSVVPAGVNTEAFF.

V usage is TRBV11-2 and J usage is TRBJ2-5; D not certain. CDR1 SGHAT and CDR2 FQNNGV come from the germline V gene. V was cut by 3 bases and J by 1 base, with 9 bases left in between. This CDR3 has 14 amino acids. CDR3 in DNA: TGTGCCAGCAGCTTTGGCGCACTCCAAGAGACCCAGTACTTC. It codes for CASSFGALQETQYF.

V and J are TRBV15 and TRBJ1-1; D is uncertain. This CDR3 comprises 14 residues. Deletions cut 3 bases from V and 1 base from J, with 9 bases between. CDR1 LNHNV and CDR2 YYDKDF come from the germline V gene (reference sequence). The CDR3 DNA follows: TGTGCCACCAGCAGGGACCCCAAGAACACTGAAGCTTTCTTT. The encoded protein is CATSRDPKNTEAFF.

This chain connects TRBV24-1 to TRBJ1-5, with TRBD1 as a possible D gene (5 bases). V gave up 4 bases and J gave up 7 bases, with 10 bases separating them. Germline V lookup: CDR1 KGHDR, CDR2 SFDVKD. CDR3 length: 13 residues. CDR3 loop: CATSDAGNQPQHF. CDR3 DNA sequence: TGTGCCACCAGTGACGCAGGGAACCAGCCCCAGCATTTT.

The V call is TRBV7-9, the J call TRBJ1-4, with TRBD1 matching over 10 bases. The CDR3 has 15 amino acids. The germline CDR1 and CDR2 sequences are SEHNR and FQNEAQ (reference sequence). The J segment lost 7 bases and the V segment lost 5 bases, leaving 7 bases of the junction unmatched. The CDR3 nucleotides are TGTGCCAGCAGCACGGACAGGGGGAGAGGTGAAAAACTGTTTTTT. Protein sequence: CASSTDRGRGEKLFF.

V and J are TRBV5-4 and TRBJ1-2, with D possibly TRBD1 on 5 matching bases. The CDR3 spans 15 residues. CDR1 SGHNT and CDR2 YYREEE come from the germline V gene (reference sequence). Trimming took 5 bases from V and 0 from J, leaving 14 bases between them. DNA of the CDR3: TGTGCCAGCAGACCCGACAGCTTCTCTAACTATGGCTACACCTTC. Residues: CASRPDSFSNYGYTF.

V gene TRBV6-5 combines with J gene TRBJ2-1; 7 nucleotides match TRBD2. The length of the CDR3 is 15 residues. CDR1 is MNHEY and CDR2 is SVGAGI in the germline V gene. V lost 6 bases, J lost 4 bases, and 9 bases stayed unmatched. The CDR3 nucleotides read TGTGCCAGCAGCCTAGGGAGGGCGGGTTACAATGAGCAGTTCTTC. Its protein is CASSLGRAGYNEQFF.

This rearrangement joins TRBV5-1 to TRBJ2-3; D is uncertain. This CDR3 spans 14 amino acids. The V and J ends lost 0 bases and 11 bases respectively, with 16 bases between them. The germline gives CDR1 SGHRS, CDR2 YFSETQ. DNA of the CDR3: TGCGCCAGCAGCTTGGGAGAACCCGTGGGCGGGCAGTATTTT. This sequence encodes CASSLGEPVGGQYF.

This clone was detected only once. The gene calls are TRBV10-3 and TRBJ1-1; D gene unclear. V was shortened by 2 bases and J by 1 base, with 5 bases between the two germline ends. CDR1 is ENHRY, CDR2 SYGVKD, per germline. The CDR3 contains 13 residues. In DNA, the CDR3 is TGTGCCATCAGTGAGGCAGAGAACACTGAAGCTTTCTTT. The encoded protein is CAISEAENTEAFF.

This chain joins TRBV29-1 and TRBJ1-2; maybe TRBD1 (6 bases). The V end lost 4 bases, the J end lost 6 bases, and 12 bases lay between the germline ends. The CDR3 has 12 amino acids. Germline-derived CDR1 and CDR2 are SQVTM and ANQGSEA. The CDR3, as DNA: TGCAGCGTTGCCCGGACAGAGAATGGCTACACCTTC. This codes for CSVARTENGYTF.

This chain joins TRBV24-1 and TRBJ1-1, with TRBD1 as a possible D gene (5 bases). Germline V gene sequence: CDR1 KGHDR, CDR2 SFDVKD. This CDR3 contains 15 residues. With 2 bases removed from V and 0 bases from J, the gap between germline ends came to 9 bases. CDR3 bases: TGTGCCACCAGTGATTCGGGGACCCTGAACACTGAAGCTTTCTTT. It codes for CATSDSGTLNTEAFF.

V gene TRBV6-2 or TRBV6-3 combines with J gene TRBJ2-1; no firm D call. V lost 6 bases and J 4 bases, leaving 4 bases between the germline ends. Germline V gives CDR1 MNHEY, CDR2 SVGEGT. The CDR3 is 11 residues long. This CDR3 is CASSRYNEQFF. The CDR3 nucleotides are TGTGCCAGCAGCCGATACAATGAGCAGTTCTTC.

The chain is built from TRBV6-5 and TRBJ2-7; 9 bases fit TRBD1. Germline values: CDR1 MNHEY, CDR2 SVGAGI. CDR3 size: 14 residues. Losses at the gene ends were 6 bases for V and 0 bases for J; bases not matched to a gene: 3. CDR3 coding DNA: TGTGCCAGCAGGGAGACAGGGGGCTCCTACGAGCAGTACTTC. Translation gives CASRETGGSYEQYF.

V and J are TRBV18 and TRBJ1-1; no clear D. Germline V gene data show CDR1 as KGHSH and CDR2 as LQKENI. CDR3 length equals 12 residues. V shed 2 bases and J shed 6 bases, with 7 bases lying between them. DNA of the CDR3: TGTGCCAGCTCACCAGGGAGTCCTGAAGCTTTCTTT. The encoded protein is CASSPGSPEAFF.

The J gene is TRBJ1-1, the V gene TRBV20-1; possible D gene TRBD1, 6 bases. Trimming shortened V by 3 bases and J by 3 bases, and 26 bases separated the two germline ends. The CDR3 sequence is 18 residues long. Germline values: CDR1 DFQATT, CDR2 SNEGSKA (reference sequence). The CDR3 DNA reads TGCAGTGCTAGTGCGAGAGGGCTTTGGGGGCGGAAGGACACTGAAGCTTTCTTT. Protein product: CSASARGLWGRKDTEAFF.

The chain couples TRBV3-1 (or the pseudogene TRBV3-2) to TRBJ1-5; D not resolved. The CDR3 spans 15 residues. The germline gives CDR1 LGHDT, CDR2 YNNKEL (reference sequence). V lost 4 bases to trimming and J lost 1 base, with 11 bases between them. CDR3 region: CASSPDPESNQPQHF. The CDR3, as DNA: TGTGCCAGCAGCCCGGACCCGGAGAGCAATCAGCCCCAGCATTTT.

In its sample, this clone was seen once. The chain links TRBV19 to TRBJ1-1, with 7 bases fitting TRBD1. CDR1 LNHDA and CDR2 SQIVND come from the germline V gene (reference sequence). V lost 5 bases to trimming and J lost 2 bases; unmatched junction nucleotides: 8. This CDR3 is 15 amino acids long. CDR3 sequence reads: CASSSPTGANTEAFF. The CDR3, as DNA: TGTGCCAGTAGTTCCCCCACAGGGGCTAACACTGAAGCTTTCTTT.

The chain couples TRBV4-1 to TRBJ2-7; D may be TRBD1 or TRBD2 (5 bases each). CDR3 length: 14 residues. CDR1 is MGHRA, CDR2 YSYEKL, per germline. V lost 1 base and J 2 bases, leaving 9 bases between the germline ends. This CDR3 reads CASSQGDGTYEQYF. The DNA of the CDR3 is TGCGCCAGCAGCCAAGGGGACGGAACCTACGAGCAGTACTTC.